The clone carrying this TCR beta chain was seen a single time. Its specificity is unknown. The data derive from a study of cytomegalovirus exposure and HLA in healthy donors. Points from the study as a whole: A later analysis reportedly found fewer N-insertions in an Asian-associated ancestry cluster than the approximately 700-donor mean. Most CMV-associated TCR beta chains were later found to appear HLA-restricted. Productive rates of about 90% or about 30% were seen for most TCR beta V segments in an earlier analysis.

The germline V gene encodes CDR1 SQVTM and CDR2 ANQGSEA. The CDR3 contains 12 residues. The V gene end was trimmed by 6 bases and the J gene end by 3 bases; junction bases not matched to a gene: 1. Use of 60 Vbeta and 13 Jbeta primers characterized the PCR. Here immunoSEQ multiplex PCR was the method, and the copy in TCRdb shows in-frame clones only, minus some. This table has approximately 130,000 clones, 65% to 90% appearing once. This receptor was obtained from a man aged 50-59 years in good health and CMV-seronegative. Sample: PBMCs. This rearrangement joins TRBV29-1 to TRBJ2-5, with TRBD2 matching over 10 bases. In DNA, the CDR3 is TGCAGCGTCACTAGCGGGGAAGAGACCCAGTACTTC. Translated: CSVTSGEETQYF.